These 2 T cell receptor beta chains were sequenced from one sample in a study of chemoradiotherapy in HPV16-positive cancers. The method was immunoSEQ multiplex PCR; TCRdb's version includes in-frame clones alone and lacks a portion of them. The table records about 7,000 clones, 89% of them present only once. Sequencing used tumor tissue, obtained from a patient who underwent chemoradiotherapy. Receptor source: a human donor with HPV-associated anogenital cancer.

This clone was found a few times. The gene calls are TRBV7-2 and TRBJ2-7; possible D gene TRBD2, 5 bases. This CDR3 comprises 14 residues. V shed 5 bases and J shed 4 bases, with 15 bases lying between them. The germline CDR1 and CDR2 sequences are SGHTA and FQGNSA. DNA for the CDR3: TGTGCCAGCAGCGCCGACTTAACGGGATACGAGCAGTACTTC. The encoded protein is CASSADLTGYEQYF.

The chain recombines TRBV6-4 with TRBJ2-7; D is uncertain. The V end was cut by 5 bases, the J end by 1 base, with 9 bases between. Looked up from germline, CDR1 is MRHNA and CDR2 is SNTAGT. The CDR3 totals 13 residues. The chain's CDR3 is CASSYGPSYEQYF. In nucleotides, the CDR3 is TGTGCCAGCAGTTACGGTCCTTCCTACGAGCAGTACTTC.